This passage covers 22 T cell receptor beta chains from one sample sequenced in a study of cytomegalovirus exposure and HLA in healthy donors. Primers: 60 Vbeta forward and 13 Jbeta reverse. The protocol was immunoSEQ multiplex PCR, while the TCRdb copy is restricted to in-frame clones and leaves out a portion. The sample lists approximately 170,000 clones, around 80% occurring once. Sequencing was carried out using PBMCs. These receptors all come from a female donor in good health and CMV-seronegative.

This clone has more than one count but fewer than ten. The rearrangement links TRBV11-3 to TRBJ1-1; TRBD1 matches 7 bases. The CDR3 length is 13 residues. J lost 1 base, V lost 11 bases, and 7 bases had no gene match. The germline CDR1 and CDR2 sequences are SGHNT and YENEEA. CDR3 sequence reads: CASQGLGNTEAFF. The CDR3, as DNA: TGTGCCTCACAGGGGTTGGGGAACACTGAAGCTTTCTTT.

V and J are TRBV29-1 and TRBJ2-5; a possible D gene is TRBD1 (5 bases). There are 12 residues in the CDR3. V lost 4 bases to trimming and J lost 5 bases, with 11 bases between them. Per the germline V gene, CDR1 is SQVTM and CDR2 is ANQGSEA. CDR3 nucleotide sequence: TGCAGCGTTGCGACAGCTCTCGAGACCCAGTACTTC. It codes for CSVATALETQYF.

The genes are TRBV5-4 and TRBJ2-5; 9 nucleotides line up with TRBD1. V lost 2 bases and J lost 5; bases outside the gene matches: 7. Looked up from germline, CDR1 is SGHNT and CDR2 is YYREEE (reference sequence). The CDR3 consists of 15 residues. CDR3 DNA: TGTGCCAGCAGCTTAGGAGGACAGGGGATGGAGACCCAGTACTTC. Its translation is CASSLGGQGMETQYF. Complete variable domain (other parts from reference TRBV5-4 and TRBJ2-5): ETGVTQSPTHLIKTRGQQVTLRCSSQSGHNTVSWYQQALGQGPQFIFQYYREEENGRGNFPPRFSGLQFPNYSSELNVNALELDDSALYLCASSLGGQGMETQYFGPGTRLLVL.

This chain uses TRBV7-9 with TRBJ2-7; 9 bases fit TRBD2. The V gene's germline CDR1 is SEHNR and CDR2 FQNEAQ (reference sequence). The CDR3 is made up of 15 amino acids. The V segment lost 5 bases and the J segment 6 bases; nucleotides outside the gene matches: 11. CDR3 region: CASSLRREGASEQYF. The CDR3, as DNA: TGTGCCAGCAGCCTCCGGCGGGAGGGGGCATCCGAGCAGTACTTC.

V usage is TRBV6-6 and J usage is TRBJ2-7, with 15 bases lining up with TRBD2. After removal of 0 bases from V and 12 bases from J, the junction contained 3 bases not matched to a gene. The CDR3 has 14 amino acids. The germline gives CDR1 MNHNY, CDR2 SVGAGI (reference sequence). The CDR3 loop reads CASSYSGLAGGGYF. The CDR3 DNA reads TGTGCCAGCAGTTACTCGGGACTAGCGGGAGGAGGGTACTTC.

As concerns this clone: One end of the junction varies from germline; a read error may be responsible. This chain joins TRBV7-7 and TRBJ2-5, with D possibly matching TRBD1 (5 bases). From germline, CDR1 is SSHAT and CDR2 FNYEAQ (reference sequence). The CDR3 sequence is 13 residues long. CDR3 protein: CASTSAQGETQYF. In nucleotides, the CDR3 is TGTGCTAGCACCTCTGCGCAGGGAGAGACCCAGTACTTC.

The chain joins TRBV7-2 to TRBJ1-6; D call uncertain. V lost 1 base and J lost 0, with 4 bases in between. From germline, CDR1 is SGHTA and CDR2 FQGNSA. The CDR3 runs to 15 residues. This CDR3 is CASSLGSSYNSPLHF. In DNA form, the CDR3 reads TGTGCCAGCAGCTTAGGGAGCTCCTATAATTCACCCCTCCACTTT.

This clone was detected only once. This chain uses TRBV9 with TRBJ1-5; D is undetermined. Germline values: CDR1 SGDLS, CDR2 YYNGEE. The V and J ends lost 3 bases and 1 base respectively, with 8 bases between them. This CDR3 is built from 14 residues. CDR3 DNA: TGTGCCAGCAGCGCCCGGGAAAGCAATCAGCCCCAGCATTTT. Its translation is CASSARESNQPQHF.

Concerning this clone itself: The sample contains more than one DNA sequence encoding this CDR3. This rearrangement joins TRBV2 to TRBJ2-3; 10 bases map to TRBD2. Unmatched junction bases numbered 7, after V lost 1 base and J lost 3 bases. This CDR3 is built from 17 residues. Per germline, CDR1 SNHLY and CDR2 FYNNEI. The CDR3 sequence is CASSEGASGGVTDTQYF. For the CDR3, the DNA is TGTGCCAGCAGTGAAGGTGCTAGCGGGGGAGTGACAGATACGCAGTATTTT.

The CDR3 region has the DNA TGTGCCAGCACTCCCTCCAGGGTTCAGGGTACGCAGTATTTT. Translating gives CASTPSRVQGTQYF. J is TRBJ2-3 and V is TRBV28, with D possibly TRBD1 on 5 matching bases. CDR1 is MDHEN and CDR2 is SYDVKM in the germline V gene. Trimming pared 7 bases from V and 8 bases from J, leaving 19 bases between. The CDR3 consists of 14 residues.

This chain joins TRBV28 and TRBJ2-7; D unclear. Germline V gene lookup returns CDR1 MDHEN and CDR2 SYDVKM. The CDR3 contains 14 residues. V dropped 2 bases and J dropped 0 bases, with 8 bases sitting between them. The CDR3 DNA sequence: TGTGCCAGCAGTTTACCCCGTGTCTCCTACGAGCAGTACTTC. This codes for CASSLPRVSYEQYF.

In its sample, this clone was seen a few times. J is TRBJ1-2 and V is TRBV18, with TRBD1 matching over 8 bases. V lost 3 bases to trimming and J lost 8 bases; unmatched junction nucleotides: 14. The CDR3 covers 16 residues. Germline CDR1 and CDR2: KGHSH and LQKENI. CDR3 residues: CASSPLVDRGGEGYTF. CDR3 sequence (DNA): TGTGCCAGCTCACCGCTCGTTGACAGGGGAGGAGAAGGCTACACCTTC.

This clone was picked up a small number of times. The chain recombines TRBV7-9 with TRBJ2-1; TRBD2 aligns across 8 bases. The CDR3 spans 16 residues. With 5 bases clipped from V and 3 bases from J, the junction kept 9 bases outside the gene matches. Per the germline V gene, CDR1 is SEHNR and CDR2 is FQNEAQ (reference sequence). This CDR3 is CASSPPGREGYNEQFF. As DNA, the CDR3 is TGTGCCAGCAGCCCCCCGGGACGGGAGGGCTACAATGAGCAGTTCTTC. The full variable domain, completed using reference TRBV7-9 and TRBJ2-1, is DTGVSQNPRHKITKRGQNVTFRCDPISEHNRLYWYRQTLGQGPEFLTYFQNEAQLEKSRLLSDRFSAERPKGSFSTLEIQRTEQGDSAMYLCASSPPGREGYNEQFFGPGTRLTVL.

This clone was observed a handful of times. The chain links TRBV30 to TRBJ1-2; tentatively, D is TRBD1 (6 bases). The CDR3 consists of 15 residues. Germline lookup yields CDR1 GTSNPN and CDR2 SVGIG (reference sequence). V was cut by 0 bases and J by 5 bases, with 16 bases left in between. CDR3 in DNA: TGTGCCTGGAGTGTACGGTTACAGGGAGGGTATGGCTACACCTTC. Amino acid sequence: CAWSVRLQGGYGYTF.

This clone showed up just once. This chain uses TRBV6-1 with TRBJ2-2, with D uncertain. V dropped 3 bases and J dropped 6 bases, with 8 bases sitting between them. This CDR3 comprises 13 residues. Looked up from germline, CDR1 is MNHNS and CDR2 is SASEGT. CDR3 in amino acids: CASSDRVPGELFF. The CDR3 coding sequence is TGTGCCAGCAGTGATCGGGTTCCCGGGGAGCTGTTTTTT.

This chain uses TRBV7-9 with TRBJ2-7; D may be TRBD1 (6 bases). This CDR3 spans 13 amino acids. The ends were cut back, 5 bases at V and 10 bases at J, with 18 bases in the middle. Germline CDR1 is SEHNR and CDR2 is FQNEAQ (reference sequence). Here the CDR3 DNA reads TGTGCCAGCAGCCCCATGGGGGCGTCGGAACAGTACTTC. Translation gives CASSPMGASEQYF.

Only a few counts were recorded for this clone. The CDR3 loop reads CASSEQGTGVTDTQYF. The CDR3 coding sequence is TGTGCCAGCAGTGAGCAGGGGACAGGGGTCACAGATACGCAGTATTTT. This chain links TRBV6-1 with TRBJ2-3; 10 nucleotides agree with TRBD1. Germline values: CDR1 MNHNS, CDR2 SASEGT. V dropped 3 bases and J dropped 2; count of bases not matched to a gene: 5. There are 16 residues in the CDR3.

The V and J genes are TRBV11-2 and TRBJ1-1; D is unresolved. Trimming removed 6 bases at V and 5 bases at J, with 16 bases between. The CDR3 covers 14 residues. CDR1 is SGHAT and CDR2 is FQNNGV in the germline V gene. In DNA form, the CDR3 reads TGTGCCAGCAGACCGACCGGGGTGCGGACTGAAGCTTTCTTT. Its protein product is CASRPTGVRTEAFF.

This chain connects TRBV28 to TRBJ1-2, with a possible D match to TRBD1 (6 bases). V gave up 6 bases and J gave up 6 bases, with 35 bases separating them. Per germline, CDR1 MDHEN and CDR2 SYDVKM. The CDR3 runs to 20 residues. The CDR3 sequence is CASSTRGRASLLPPPNGYTF. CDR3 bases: TGTGCCAGCAGCACCAGGGGAAGGGCAAGCCTACTCCCCCCCCCGAATGGCTACACCTTC.

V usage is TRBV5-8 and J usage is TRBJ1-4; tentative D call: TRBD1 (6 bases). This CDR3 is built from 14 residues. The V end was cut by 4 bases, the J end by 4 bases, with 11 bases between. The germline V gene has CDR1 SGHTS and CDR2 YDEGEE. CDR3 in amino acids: CASSADSYNEKLFF. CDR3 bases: TGTGCCAGCAGCGCGGACAGTTATAATGAAAAACTGTTTTTT.

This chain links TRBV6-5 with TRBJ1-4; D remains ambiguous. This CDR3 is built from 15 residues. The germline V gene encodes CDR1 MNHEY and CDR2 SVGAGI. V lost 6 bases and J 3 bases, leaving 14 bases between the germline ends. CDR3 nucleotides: TGTGCCAGCAGAACGGCGGGCAATTCTAATGAAAAACTGTTTTTT. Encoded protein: CASRTAGNSNEKLFF.

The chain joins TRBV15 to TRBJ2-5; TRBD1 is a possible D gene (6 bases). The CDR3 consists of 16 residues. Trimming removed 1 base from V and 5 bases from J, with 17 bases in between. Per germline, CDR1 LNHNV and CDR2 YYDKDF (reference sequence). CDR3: CATSRGGRQVRETQYF. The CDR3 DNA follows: TGTGCCACCAGCAGAGGAGGGAGACAGGTACGGGAGACCCAGTACTTC.